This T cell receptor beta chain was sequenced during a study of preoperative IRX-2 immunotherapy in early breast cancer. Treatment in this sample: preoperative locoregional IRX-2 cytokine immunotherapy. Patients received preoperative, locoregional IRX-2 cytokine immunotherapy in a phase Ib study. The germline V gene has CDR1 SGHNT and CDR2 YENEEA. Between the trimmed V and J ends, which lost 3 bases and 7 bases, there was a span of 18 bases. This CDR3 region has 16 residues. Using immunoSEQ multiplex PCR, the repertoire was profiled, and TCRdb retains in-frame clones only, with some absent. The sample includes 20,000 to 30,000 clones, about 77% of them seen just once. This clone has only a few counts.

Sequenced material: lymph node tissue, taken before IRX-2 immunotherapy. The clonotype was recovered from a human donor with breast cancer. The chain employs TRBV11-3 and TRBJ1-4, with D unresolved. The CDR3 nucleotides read TGTGCCAGCAGCTTCTCTGCGGGATTCGACGGTGAAAAACTGTTTTTT. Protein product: CASSFSAGFDGEKLFF.